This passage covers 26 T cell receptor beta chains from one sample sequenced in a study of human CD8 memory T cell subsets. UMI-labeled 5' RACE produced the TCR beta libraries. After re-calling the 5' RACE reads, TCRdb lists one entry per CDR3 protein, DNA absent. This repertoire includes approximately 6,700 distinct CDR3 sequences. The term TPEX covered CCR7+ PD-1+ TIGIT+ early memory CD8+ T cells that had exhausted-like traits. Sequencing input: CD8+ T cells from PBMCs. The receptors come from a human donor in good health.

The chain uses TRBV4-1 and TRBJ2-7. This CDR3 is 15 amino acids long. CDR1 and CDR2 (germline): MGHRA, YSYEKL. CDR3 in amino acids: CASSQDGGTNYEQYF.

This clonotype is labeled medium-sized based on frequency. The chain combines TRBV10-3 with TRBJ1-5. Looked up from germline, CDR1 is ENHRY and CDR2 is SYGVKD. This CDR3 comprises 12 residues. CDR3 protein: CAVGDVDQPQHF.

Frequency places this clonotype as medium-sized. CDR3 loop: CASSLTSGESDTQYF. This chain joins TRBV7-3 and TRBJ2-3; TCRdb's D call, TRBD2, is unchecked because there is no DNA. The germline CDR1 and CDR2 sequences are SGHTA and FQGTGA. CDR3 length equals 15 residues.

The CDR3 region is CATSDLWSSSYNEQFF. This sequence joins TRBV24-1 and TRBJ2-1. CDR1 is KGHDR and CDR2 is SFDVKD in the germline V gene. The CDR3 sequence is 16 residues long.

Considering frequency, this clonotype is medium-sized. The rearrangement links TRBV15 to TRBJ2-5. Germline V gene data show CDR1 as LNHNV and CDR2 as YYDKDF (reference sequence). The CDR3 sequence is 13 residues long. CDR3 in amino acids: CATSRGREETQYF. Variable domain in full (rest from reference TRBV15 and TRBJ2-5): DAMVIQNPRYQVTQFGKPVTLSCSQTLNHNVMYWYQQKSSQAPKLLFHYYDKDFNNEADTPDNFQSRRPNTSFCFLDIRSPGLGDTAMYLCATSRGREETQYFGPGTRLLVL.

This CDR3 is CSARDLQGDTGELFF. The chain links TRBV20-1 to TRBJ2-2; TCRdb indicates TRBD1, and absent DNA this call remains unverified. The length of the CDR3 is 15 residues. The germline CDR1 and CDR2 sequences are DFQATT and SNEGSKA (reference sequence).

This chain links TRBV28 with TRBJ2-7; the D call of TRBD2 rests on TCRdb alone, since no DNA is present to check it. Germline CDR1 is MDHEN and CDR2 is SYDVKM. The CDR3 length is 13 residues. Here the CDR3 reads CASSRGGTYEQYF.

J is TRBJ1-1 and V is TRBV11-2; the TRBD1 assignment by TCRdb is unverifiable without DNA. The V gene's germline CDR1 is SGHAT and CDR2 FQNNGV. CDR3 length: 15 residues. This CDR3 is CASSHVGGANTEAFF.

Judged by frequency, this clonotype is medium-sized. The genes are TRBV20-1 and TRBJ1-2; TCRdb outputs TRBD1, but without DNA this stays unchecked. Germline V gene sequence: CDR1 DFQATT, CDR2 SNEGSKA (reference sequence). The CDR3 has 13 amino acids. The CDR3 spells CSARDRLNYGYTF.

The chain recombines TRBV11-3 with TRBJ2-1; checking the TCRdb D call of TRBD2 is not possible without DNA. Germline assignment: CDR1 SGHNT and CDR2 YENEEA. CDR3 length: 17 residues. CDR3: CASSLGGLADSIYEQFF.

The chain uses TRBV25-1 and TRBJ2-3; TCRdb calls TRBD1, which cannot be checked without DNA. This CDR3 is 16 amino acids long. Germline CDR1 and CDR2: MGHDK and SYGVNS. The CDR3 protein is CASSEGSGGYTDTQYF.

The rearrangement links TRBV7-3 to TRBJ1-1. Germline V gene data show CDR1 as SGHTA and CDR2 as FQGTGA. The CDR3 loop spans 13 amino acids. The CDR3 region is CASSPYSGSEAFF.

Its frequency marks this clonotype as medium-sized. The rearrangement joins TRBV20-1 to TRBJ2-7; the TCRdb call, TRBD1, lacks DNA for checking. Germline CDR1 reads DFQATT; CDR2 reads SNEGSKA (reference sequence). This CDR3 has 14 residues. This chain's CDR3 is CSASLQAFSYEQYF.

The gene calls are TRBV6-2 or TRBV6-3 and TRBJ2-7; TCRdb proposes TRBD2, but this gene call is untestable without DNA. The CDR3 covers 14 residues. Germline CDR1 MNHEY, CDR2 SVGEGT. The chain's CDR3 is CASSTTSGYYEQYF.

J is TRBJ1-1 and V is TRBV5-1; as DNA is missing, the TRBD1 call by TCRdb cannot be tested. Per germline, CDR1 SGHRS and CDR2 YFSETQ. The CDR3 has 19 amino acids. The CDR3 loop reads CASSLGLSITIQGCTEAFF.

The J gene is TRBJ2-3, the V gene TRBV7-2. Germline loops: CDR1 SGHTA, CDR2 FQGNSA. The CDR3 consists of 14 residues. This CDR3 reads CASSSTFGTDTQYF. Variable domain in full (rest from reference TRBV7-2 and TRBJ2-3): GAGVSQSPSNKVTEKGKDVELRCDPISGHTALYWYRQSLGQGLEFLIYFQGNSAPDKSGLPSDRFSAERTGGSVSTLTIQRTQQEDSAVYLCASSSTFGTDTQYFGPGTRLTVL.

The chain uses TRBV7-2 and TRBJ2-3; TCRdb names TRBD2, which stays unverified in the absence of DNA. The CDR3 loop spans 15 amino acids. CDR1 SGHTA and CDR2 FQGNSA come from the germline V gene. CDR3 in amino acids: CASSFPPGSTDTQYF.

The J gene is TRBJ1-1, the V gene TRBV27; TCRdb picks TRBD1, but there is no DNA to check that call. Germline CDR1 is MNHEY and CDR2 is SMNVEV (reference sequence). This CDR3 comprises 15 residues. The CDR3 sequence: CASSLSKGGSTEAFF.

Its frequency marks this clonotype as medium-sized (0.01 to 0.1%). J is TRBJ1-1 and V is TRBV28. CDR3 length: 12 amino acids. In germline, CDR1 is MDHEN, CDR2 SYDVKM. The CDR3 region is CASSIGTSEAFF.

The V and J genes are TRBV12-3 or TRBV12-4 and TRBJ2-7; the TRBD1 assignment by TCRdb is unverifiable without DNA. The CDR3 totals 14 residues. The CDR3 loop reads CASSFKDPLGEQYF.

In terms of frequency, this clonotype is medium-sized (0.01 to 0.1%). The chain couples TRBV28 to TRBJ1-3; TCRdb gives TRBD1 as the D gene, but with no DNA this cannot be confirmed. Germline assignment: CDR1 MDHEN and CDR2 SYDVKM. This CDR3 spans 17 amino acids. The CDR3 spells CASSWPGQGYSGNTIYF. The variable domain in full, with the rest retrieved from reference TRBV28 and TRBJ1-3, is DVKVTQSSRYLVKRTGEKVFLECVQDMDHENMFWYRQDPGLGLRLIYFSYDVKMKEKGDIPEGYSVSREKKERFSLILESASTNQTSMYLCASSWPGQGYSGNTIYFGEGSWLTVV.

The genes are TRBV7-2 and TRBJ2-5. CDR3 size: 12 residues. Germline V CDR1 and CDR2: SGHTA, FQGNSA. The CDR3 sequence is CASSLALETQYF.

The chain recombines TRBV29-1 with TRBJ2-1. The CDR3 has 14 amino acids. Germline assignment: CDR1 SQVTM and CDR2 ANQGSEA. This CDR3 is CSVEVSSEYNEQFF.

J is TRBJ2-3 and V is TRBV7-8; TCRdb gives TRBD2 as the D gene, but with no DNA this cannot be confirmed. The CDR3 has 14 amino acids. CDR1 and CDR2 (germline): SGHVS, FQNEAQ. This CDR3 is CASSPLSGSDTQYF.

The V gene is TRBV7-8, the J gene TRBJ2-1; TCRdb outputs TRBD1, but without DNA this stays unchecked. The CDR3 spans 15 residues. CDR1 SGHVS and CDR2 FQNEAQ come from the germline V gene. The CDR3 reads CASSSTTGTNNEQFF.

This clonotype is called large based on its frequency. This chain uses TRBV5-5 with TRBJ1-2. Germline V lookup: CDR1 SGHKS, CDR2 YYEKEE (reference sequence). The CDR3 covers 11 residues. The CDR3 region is CASNRELGYTF. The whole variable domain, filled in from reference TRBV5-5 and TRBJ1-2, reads DAGVTQSPTHLIKTRGQQVTLRCSPISGHKSVSWYQQVLGQGPQFIFQYYEKEERGRGNFPDRFSARQFPNYSSELNVNALLLGDSALYLCASNRELGYTFGSGTRLTVV.